Following are 17 T cell receptor beta chains from one sample sequenced in a study of cytomegalovirus exposure and HLA in healthy donors. With 60 Vbeta and 13 Jbeta primers, the PCR was carried out. Only in-frame clones appear in the TCRdb table, and some are missing; sequencing was by immunoSEQ multiplex PCR. The repertoire holds about 140,000 clones, with around 80% as singletons. Material for sequencing was PBMCs. The receptors shown here come from a middle-aged man in good health and CMV-seronegative.

This rearrangement joins TRBV10-3 to TRBJ1-2, with 7 bases lining up with TRBD1. Looked up from germline, CDR1 is ENHRY and CDR2 is SYGVKD. With V trimmed by 2 bases and J by 4 bases, 4 bases remained unmatched. This CDR3 spans 14 amino acids. Here the CDR3 reads CAISEPGQIYGYTF. The CDR3 DNA follows: TGTGCCATCAGTGAGCCGGGACAGATCTATGGCTACACCTTC.

CDR3 nucleotide sequence: TGCGCCAGCAGCCGGACAGGGGGGGGAGAGACCCAGTACTTC. Translating gives CASSRTGGGETQYF. The chain joins TRBV4-1 to TRBJ2-5; 10 nucleotides align to TRBD1. V gave up 4 bases and J gave up 4 bases; unmatched junction bases: 3. CDR1 MGHRA and CDR2 YSYEKL come from the germline V gene. This CDR3 is built from 14 residues.

In regard to this clone: Other DNA sequences of this sample code for an identical CDR3. This chain connects TRBV11-3 to TRBJ2-1, with D possibly being TRBD1 (6 bases). The CDR3 is 16 residues long. Germline V gene sequence: CDR1 SGHNT, CDR2 YENEEA. Trimming pared 0 bases from V and 2 bases from J, leaving 11 bases between. DNA for the CDR3: TGTGCCAGCAGCTTAGAAGGGGGAGTGGCCTACAATGAGCAGTTCTTC. Amino acids: CASSLEGGVAYNEQFF. Drawing the rest from reference TRBV11-3 and TRBJ2-1, the complete variable domain is EAGVVQSPRYKIIEKKQPVAFWCNPISGHNTLYWYLQNLGQGPELLIRYENEEAVDDSQLPKDRFSAERLKGVDSTLKIQPAELGDSAVYLCASSLEGGVAYNEQFFGPGTRLTVL.

The rearrangement joins TRBV4-3 to TRBJ1-1; TRBD1 matches at 8 bases. This CDR3 is 17 amino acids long. The germline CDR1 and CDR2 sequences are LGHNA and YSLEER. The ends lost 1 base at V and 6 bases at J; junction bases unmatched: 13. The CDR3 reads CASSQGTGRGIKAEAFF. CDR3 in DNA: TGCGCCAGCAGCCAAGGGACAGGGCGAGGTATTAAGGCTGAAGCTTTCTTT.

The CDR3 bases are TGTGCCAGCAGCCGGAGGGGCGGCACAGATACGCAGTATTTT. It yields the protein CASSRRGGTDTQYF. The rearrangement links TRBV11-2 to TRBJ2-3; D may be TRBD2 (6 bases). This CDR3 has 14 amino acids. Germline CDR1 and CDR2: SGHAT and FQNNGV. Deletions cut 5 bases from V and 1 base from J, with 10 bases between.

The gene calls are TRBV6-5 and TRBJ2-5; D perhaps matches TRBD1 (5 bases). Looked up from germline, CDR1 is MNHEY and CDR2 is SVGAGI. This CDR3 has 14 amino acids. Between the trimmed V and J ends, which lost 6 bases and 0 bases, there was a span of 11 bases. CDR3 loop: CASRLAGNQETQYF. CDR3 nucleotide sequence: TGTGCCAGCAGATTAGCAGGGAACCAAGAGACCCAGTACTTC.

This rearrangement joins TRBV5-4 to TRBJ2-3, with a weak D call TRBD2 (6 bases). The length of the CDR3 is 17 residues. Germline lookup yields CDR1 SGHNT and CDR2 YYREEE (reference sequence). The germline V and J ends were trimmed by 2 bases and 1 base, with 17 bases remaining between them. CDR3 in DNA: TGTGCCAGCAGCTTTAGTAGCGGAGTCTTTCGCACAGATACGCAGTATTTT. Translating gives CASSFSSGVFRTDTQYF.

V gene TRBV11-3 combines with J gene TRBJ2-7; TRBD2 might be the D (6 bases). The V gene lost 8 bases and the J gene lost 7 bases, with 18 bases spanning the gap. CDR3 length: 13 residues. Germline V gene data show CDR1 as SGHNT and CDR2 as YENEEA. Here the CDR3 reads CASLVGTCEEQYF. CDR3 nucleotide sequence: TGTGCCAGCTTGGTGGGGACTTGCGAGGAGCAGTACTTC. Based on the CDR3 plus reference TRBV11-3 and TRBJ2-7, the full variable domain is EAGVVQSPRYKIIEKKQPVAFWCNPISGHNTLYWYLQNLGQGPELLIRYENEEAVDDSQLPKDRFSAERLKGVDSTLKIQPAELGDSAVYLCASLVGTCEEQYFGPGTRLTVT.

The genes are TRBV5-1 and TRBJ1-4; tentatively, D is TRBD1 (5 bases). V was trimmed by 3 bases and J by 0 bases, leaving 12 bases between them. From germline, CDR1 is SGHRS and CDR2 YFSETQ. The length of the CDR3 is 16 residues. The DNA of the CDR3 is TGCGCCAGCAGCTCAAGGGACTCTTCAACTAATGAAAAACTGTTTTTT. Translating gives CASSSRDSSTNEKLFF. The full variable domain, in which reference TRBV5-1 and TRBJ1-4 provide the parts outside the CDR3, is KAGVTQTPRYLIKTRGQQVTLSCSPISGHRSVSWYQQTPGQGLQFLFEYFSETQRNKGNFPGRFSGRQFSNSRSEMNVSTLELGDSALYLCASSSRDSSTNEKLFFGSGTQLSVL.

This clone was counted only a few times. One junction end does not reproduce the germline sequence, and a read error may be involved. The genes are TRBV5-1 and TRBJ2-2; maybe TRBD1 (6 bases). This CDR3 has 12 residues. CDR1 is SGHRS and CDR2 is YFSETQ in the germline V gene. CDR3 DNA: TGCGCCAGCAGATTGGACAGCGGGGAGCTGTTTTTT. Encoded protein: CASRLDSGELFF.

The gene calls are TRBV7-6 and TRBJ2-7; 8 nucleotides agree with TRBD2. The CDR3 extends over 16 amino acids. The junction had 7 bases not matched to a gene; V was cut back by 1 base and J by 2 bases. Germline CDR1 and CDR2: SGHVS and FNYEAQ. The CDR3 sequence: CASSLGDGGGTYEQYF. In DNA form, the CDR3 reads TGTGCCAGCAGCTTAGGGGATGGCGGGGGGACCTACGAGCAGTACTTC.

The rearrangement uses TRBV4-1 and TRBJ2-5, with 14 bases lining up with TRBD2. The CDR3 has 15 residues. Germline assignment: CDR1 MGHRA and CDR2 YSYEKL. V shed 3 bases and J 5 bases; nucleotides not matched to a gene: 2. The CDR3 spells CASSQGLAGVETQYF. The CDR3 DNA is TGCGCCAGCAGCCAGGGACTAGCGGGGGTTGAGACCCAGTACTTC.

The chain links TRBV6-1 to TRBJ2-1; 9 bases fit TRBD1. The CDR3 contains 16 residues. Germline lookup yields CDR1 MNHNS and CDR2 SASEGT. Unmatched junction bases numbered 5, after V lost 1 base and J lost 4 bases. CDR3 coding DNA: TGTGCCAGCAGTGAAGAACGGGACAGGGTTTACAATGAGCAGTTCTTC. Encoded protein: CASSEERDRVYNEQFF.

This clone appeared a single time. A junction boundary mismatches the germline segment, possibly from a read error. The V and J genes are TRBV2 and TRBJ1-2, with unresolved D. The CDR3 runs to 14 residues. The germline CDR1 and CDR2 sequences are SNHLY and FYNNEI. The CDR3 nucleotides read TGTGCCGGCAGTGAAACGGTTACTAACTATGGCTACACCTTC. This translates into CAGSETVTNYGYTF.

This sequence joins TRBV30 and TRBJ2-5; a weak D match, TRBD2 (5 bases). The CDR3 sequence is 12 residues long. CDR1 and CDR2 (germline): GTSNPN, SVGIG (reference sequence). Trimming removed 5 bases from V and 5 bases from J, with 12 bases in between. CDR3 bases: TGTGCCTGGGCAGAGGGAGTTGAGACCCAGTACTTC. Protein sequence: CAWAEGVETQYF.

The chain couples TRBV27 to TRBJ1-1; tentatively, D is TRBD1 (5 bases). The V gene's germline CDR1 is MNHEY and CDR2 SMNVEV (reference sequence). V lost 5 bases and J lost 4, with 14 bases in between. The CDR3 is 14 amino acids. Here the CDR3 reads CASSPGGSSTEAFF. The CDR3 bases are TGTGCCAGCAGTCCTGGGGGGTCCAGCACTGAAGCTTTCTTT.

The DNA for the CDR3 is TGTGCCACTTCCGGACAGGGTGGCACCGGGGAGCTGTTTTTT. Protein sequence: CATSGQGGTGELFF. This chain uses TRBV10-3 with TRBJ2-2; 8 nucleotides line up with TRBD1. The CDR3 runs to 14 residues. Germline trimming cut 10 bases from V and 4 bases from J; bases unmatched to any gene: 8. The V gene's germline CDR1 is ENHRY and CDR2 SYGVKD.